This record looks at one T cell receptor beta chain sequence and its context. The CDR3 contains 13 residues. The source of the sample is a study of monozygotic twins with inflammatory bowel disease. TCRdb processed the 5' RACE reads again and assigns one entry to each CDR3 protein, with no DNA. This sample's clone table lists 150,000 to 200,000 distinct CDR3 sequences. The sequence came from a human donor with ulcerative colitis or Crohn's disease, or a healthy co-twin of an affected twin (not recorded which). Sequencing was performed on blood. The chain is built from TRBV12-3 or TRBV12-4 and TRBJ2-7; the D gene TCRdb calls, TRBD1, cannot be checked with no DNA. The CDR3 sequence: CASSFPGSGEQYF.